These 9 T cell receptor beta chains came from one sample sequenced in a study of molecular identifiers for immune sequencing clone quantification (dated by TCRdb to between 2018 and 2020). Preparation of the library involved PCR. Sequencing was performed on an Illumina HiSeq 4000. Using fastp trimming at Q25 and MiXCR clonotype assembly, TCRdb reanalyzed the public sequencing data and kept in-frame beta chains. Each CDR3 protein gets just one entry, which takes the most common genes and DNA from the rows behind it. The sample table shows 300,000 to 350,000 distinct CDR3 sequences, and about 22% are seen once. The ten largest make up 0.81% of the sample. The sequencing input was naive CD8+ T cells from blood, with Jurkat cell RNA spiked in. What the cell subset or site label conveys for this sample: FACS-sorted CD8+CD4-CCR7+CD45RA+ naive T cells. The receptor source for this set is a human donor in good health. Some libraries in this study had Jurkat cell RNA spiked in.

Many counts were recorded for this clonotype. The rearrangement uses TRBV29-1 and TRBJ1-3; D is undetermined. CDR1 is SQVTM, CDR2 ANQGSEA, per germline. V lost 2 bases to trimming and J lost 0 bases, with 14 bases between them. The CDR3 runs 16 residues. CDR3 sequence: CSVETLGGRSGNTIYF. As DNA, the CDR3 is TGCAGCGTTGAAACCTTGGGCGGTCGCTCTGGAAACACCATATATTTT.

There are many counts of this clonotype. V gene TRBV4-3 combines with J gene TRBJ2-7, with TRBD1 identical over 9 bases. Per germline, CDR1 LGHNA and CDR2 YSLEER. With 3 bases clipped from V and 5 bases from J, the junction kept 8 bases outside the gene matches. CDR3 length: 15 amino acids. This CDR3 is CASSQRGTGINEQYF. CDR3 DNA: TGCGCCAGCAGCCAGCGCGGGACAGGGATCAACGAGCAGTACTTC.

This clonotype was found many times. V usage is TRBV6-1 and J usage is TRBJ2-7; D not resolved. Trimming took 3 bases from V and 3 from J, leaving 15 bases between them. Germline loops: CDR1 MNHNS, CDR2 SASEGT. CDR3 size: 15 residues. DNA of the CDR3: TGTGCCAGCAGTGATTGGGTTCTGGGCCACTACGAGCAGTACTTC. Its translation is CASSDWVLGHYEQYF.

This chain uses TRBV12-3 or TRBV12-4 with TRBJ2-2, with 10 bases that match TRBD2. V dropped 2 bases and J dropped 6; count of bases not matched to a gene: 9. The CDR3 spans 17 residues. The chain's CDR3 is CASSLFSSGGTSGELFF. CDR3 nucleotide sequence: TGTGCCAGCAGTTTATTCTCTAGCGGGGGTACCTCCGGGGAGCTGTTTTTT.

This clonotype showed up many times. The chain carries TRBV10-3 and TRBJ1-1; a weak D match, TRBD1 (5 bases). From germline, CDR1 is ENHRY and CDR2 SYGVKD. Trimming took 5 bases from V and 5 from J, leaving 9 bases between them. The CDR3 sequence is 12 residues long. The CDR3 nucleotides are TGTGCCATCAGTCGGGGGTCGACTGAAGCTTTCTTT. This translates into CAISRGSTEAFF.

This clonotype showed up many times. CDR3 nucleotides: TGTGCCAGCAGCTTGGCAGCTTCCGCCTACGAGCAGTACTTC. It codes for CASSLAASAYEQYF. This sequence joins TRBV5-4 and TRBJ2-7, with D hard to call. Trimming stripped 0 bases from V and 2 bases from J, with 9 bases between. In germline, CDR1 is SGHNT, CDR2 YYREEE (reference sequence). There are 14 residues in the CDR3.

A remark on this clonotype: With a much larger clone just one base away, this may be a read error. This chain connects TRBV14 to TRBJ2-3; D is perhaps TRBD2 (5 bases). The CDR3 consists of 16 residues. V lost 4 bases and J 5 bases, leaving 19 bases between the germline ends. Germline CDR1 SGHDN, CDR2 FVKESK. The CDR3, as DNA: TGTGCCAGCAGCCGAGATCCAGCGGCGGTTCGAGATACGCAGTATTTT. Protein: CASSRDPAAVRDTQYF.

With respect to this clonotype: An end of the junction does not agree with germline; a read error may underlie this. The gene calls are TRBV29-1 and TRBJ2-3; TRBD1 is a possible D gene (6 bases). This CDR3 spans 14 amino acids. The germline V gene has CDR1 SQVTM and CDR2 ANQGSEA. The DNA for the CDR3 is TGCAGCGTTGTGGGACACCCAGGTGCAGATACGCAGTGTTTT. Translated: CSVVGHPGADTQCF.

The rearrangement uses TRBV25-1 and TRBJ2-7; D is perhaps TRBD2 (7 bases). This CDR3 is 16 amino acids long. Germline CDR1 is MGHDK and CDR2 is SYGVNS. The CDR3 region is CVPLGSGDNVSYEQYF. CDR3 DNA sequence: TGTGTCCCTCTAGGGAGCGGGGACAACGTATCCTACGAGCAGTACTTC.